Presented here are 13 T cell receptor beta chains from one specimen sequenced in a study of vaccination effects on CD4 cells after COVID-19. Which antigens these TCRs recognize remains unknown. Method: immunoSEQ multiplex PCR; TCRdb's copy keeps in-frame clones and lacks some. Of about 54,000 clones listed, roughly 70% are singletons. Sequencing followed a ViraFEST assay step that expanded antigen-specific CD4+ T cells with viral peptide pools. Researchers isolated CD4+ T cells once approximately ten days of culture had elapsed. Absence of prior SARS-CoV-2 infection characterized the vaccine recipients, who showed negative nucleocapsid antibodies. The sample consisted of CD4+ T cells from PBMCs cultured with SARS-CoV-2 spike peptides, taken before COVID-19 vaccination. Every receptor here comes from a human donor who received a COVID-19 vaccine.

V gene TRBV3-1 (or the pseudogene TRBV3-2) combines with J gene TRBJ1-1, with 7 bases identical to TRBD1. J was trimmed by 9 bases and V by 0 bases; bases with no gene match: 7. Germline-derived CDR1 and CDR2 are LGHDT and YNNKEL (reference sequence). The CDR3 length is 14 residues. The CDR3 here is CASSQDLEGAKAFF. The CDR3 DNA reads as TGTGCCAGCAGCCAAGATCTCGAGGGGGCGAAAGCTTTCTTT.

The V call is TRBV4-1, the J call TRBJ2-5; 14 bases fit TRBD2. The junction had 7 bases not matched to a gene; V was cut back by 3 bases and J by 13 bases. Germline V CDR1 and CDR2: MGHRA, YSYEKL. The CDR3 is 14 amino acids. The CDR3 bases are TGCGCCAGCAGCCAGCCGGGACTAGCGGGGGTCACGTACTTC. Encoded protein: CASSQPGLAGVTYF.

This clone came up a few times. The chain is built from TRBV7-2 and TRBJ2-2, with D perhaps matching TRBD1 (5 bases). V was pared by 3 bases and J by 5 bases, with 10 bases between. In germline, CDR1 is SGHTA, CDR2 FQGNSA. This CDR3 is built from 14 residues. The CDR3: CASSFRVRTGELFF. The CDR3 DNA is TGTGCCAGCAGCTTCAGGGTGCGGACCGGGGAGCTGTTTTTT. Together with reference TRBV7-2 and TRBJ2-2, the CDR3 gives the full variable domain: GAGVSQSPSNKVTEKGKDVELRCDPISGHTALYWYRQSLGQGLEFLIYFQGNSAPDKSGLPSDRFSAERTGGSVSTLTIQRTQQEDSAVYLCASSFRVRTGELFFGEGSRLTVL.

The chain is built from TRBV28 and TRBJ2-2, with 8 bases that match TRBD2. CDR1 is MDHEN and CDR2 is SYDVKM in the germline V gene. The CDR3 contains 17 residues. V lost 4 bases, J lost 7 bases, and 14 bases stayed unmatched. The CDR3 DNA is TGTGCCAGCAGTTCTCCGGCCGGGAGGGCCAGGAGCGGGGAGCTGTTTTTT. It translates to CASSSPAGRARSGELFF.

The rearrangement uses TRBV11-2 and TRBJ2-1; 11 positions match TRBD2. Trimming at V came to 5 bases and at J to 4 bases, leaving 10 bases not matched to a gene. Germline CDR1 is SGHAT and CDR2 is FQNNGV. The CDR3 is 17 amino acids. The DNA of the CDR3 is TGTGCCAGCAGCCCCCGGGCGGGACTAGCGGTTTACAATGAGCAGTTCTTC. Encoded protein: CASSPRAGLAVYNEQFF.

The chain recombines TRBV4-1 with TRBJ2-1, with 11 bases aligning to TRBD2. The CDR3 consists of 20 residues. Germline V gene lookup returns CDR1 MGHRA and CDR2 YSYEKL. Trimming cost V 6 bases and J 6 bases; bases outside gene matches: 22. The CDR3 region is CASSPRGRGSGGAGGNEQFF. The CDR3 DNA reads TGCGCCAGCAGTCCAAGAGGAAGGGGTAGCGGGGGGGCGGGCGGCAATGAGCAGTTCTTC.

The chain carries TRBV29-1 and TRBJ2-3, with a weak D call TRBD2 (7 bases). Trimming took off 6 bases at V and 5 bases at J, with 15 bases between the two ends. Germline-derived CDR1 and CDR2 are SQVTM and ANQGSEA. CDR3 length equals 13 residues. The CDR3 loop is CSVPRGAEDTQYF. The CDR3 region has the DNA TGCAGCGTCCCCCGGGGGGCGGAAGATACGCAGTATTTT.

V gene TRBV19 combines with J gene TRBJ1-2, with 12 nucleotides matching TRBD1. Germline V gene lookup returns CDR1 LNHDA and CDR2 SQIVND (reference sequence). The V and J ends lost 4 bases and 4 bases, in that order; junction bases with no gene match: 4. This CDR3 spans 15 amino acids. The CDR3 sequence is CASSTGTGGLYGYTF. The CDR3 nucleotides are TGTGCCAGTAGTACCGGGACAGGGGGCCTCTATGGCTACACCTTC.

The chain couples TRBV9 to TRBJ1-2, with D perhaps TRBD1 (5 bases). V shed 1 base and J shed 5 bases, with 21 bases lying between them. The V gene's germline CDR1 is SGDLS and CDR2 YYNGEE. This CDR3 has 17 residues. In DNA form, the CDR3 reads TGTGCCAGCAGCGTATCCCCCAGCGCTGGGACGGAGTATGGCTACACCTTC. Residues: CASSVSPSAGTEYGYTF.

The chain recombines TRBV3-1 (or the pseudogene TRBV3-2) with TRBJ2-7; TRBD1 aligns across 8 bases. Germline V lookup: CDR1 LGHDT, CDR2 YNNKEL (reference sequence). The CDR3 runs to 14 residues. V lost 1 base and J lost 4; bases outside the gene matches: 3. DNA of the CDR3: TGTGCCAGCAGCCAAGGACAGGGGTTGTACGAGCAGTACTTC. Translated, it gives CASSQGQGLYEQYF.

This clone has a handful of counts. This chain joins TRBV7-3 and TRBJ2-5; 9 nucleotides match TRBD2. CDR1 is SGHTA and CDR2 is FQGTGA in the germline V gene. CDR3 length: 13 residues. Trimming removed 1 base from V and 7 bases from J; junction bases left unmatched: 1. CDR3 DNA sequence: TGTGCCAGCAGCTTAAGCGGGGGGGGGACCCAGTACTTC. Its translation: CASSLSGGGTQYF.

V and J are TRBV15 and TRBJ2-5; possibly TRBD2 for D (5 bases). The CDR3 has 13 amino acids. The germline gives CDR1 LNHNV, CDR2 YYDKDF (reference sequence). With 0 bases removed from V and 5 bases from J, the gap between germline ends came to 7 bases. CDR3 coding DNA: TGTGCCACCAGCAGAGATGGGAGCGAGACCCAGTACTTC. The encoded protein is CATSRDGSETQYF. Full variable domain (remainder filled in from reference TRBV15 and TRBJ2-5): DAMVIQNPRYQVTQFGKPVTLSCSQTLNHNVMYWYQQKSSQAPKLLFHYYDKDFNNEADTPDNFQSRRPNTSFCFLDIRSPGLGDTAMYLCATSRDGSETQYFGPGTRLLVL.

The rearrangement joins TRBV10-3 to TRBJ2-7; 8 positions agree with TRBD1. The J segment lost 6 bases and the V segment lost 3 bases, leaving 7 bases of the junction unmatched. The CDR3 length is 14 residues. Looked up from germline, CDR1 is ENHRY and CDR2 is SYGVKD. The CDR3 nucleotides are TGTGCCATCAGTGAAGGGCAGGGGGCGGCCGAGCAGTACTTC. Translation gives CAISEGQGAAEQYF.